What follows are 2 T cell receptor beta chains derived from one specimen sequenced in a study of siplizumab effects on memory and regulatory T cells. Sequencing was performed with immunoSEQ multiplex PCR; in TCRdb, only in-frame clones are kept and a portion is missing. The table includes 90,000 to 120,000 clones, roughly 92% detected once. The source material was Tregs sorted from blood. Every receptor here comes from a human donor in good health.

Judged by abundance, this clone is medium-sized. The V and J genes are TRBV11-2 and TRBJ2-7, with D unclear. CDR3 length: 13 residues. Trimming pared 4 bases from V and 3 bases from J, leaving 10 bases between. Germline V gives CDR1 SGHAT, CDR2 FQNNGV. CDR3 residues: CASSYPPLYEQYF. CDR3 coding DNA: TGTGCCAGCAGCTACCCTCCGCTCTACGAGCAGTACTTC.

This sequence joins TRBV5-4 and TRBJ2-3; no clear D. The CDR3 runs 12 residues. Trimming left V 4 bases short and J 3 bases short, with 6 bases between. CDR1 SGHNT and CDR2 YYREEE come from the germline V gene (reference sequence). CDR3 in DNA: TGTGCCAGCAGCGGACGTACAGATACGCAGTATTTT. Amino acids: CASSGRTDTQYF.